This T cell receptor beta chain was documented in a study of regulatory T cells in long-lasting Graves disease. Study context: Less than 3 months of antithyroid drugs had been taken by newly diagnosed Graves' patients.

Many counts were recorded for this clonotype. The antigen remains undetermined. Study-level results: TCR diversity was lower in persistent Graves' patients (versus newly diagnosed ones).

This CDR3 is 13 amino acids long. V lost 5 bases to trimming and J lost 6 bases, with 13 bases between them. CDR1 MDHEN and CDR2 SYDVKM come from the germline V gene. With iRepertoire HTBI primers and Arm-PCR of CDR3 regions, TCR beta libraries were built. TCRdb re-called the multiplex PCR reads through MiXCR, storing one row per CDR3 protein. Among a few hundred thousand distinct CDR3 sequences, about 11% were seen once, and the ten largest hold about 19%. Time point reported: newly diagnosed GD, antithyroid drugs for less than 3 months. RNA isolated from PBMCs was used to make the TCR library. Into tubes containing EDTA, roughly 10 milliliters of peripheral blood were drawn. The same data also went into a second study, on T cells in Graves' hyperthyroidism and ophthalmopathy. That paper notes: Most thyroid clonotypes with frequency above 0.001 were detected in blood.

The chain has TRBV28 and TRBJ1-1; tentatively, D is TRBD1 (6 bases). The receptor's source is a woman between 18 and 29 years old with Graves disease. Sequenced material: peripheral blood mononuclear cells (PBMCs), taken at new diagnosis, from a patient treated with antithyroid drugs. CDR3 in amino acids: CASSDRGRSEAFF. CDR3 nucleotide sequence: TGTGCCAGCAGTGATCGGGGGCGGTCTGAAGCTTTCTTT.